A selection of T cell receptor beta chains follows, all from one sample in a study of OX40 agonist ivuxolimab in advanced cancers. Sequenced by immunoSEQ multiplex PCR; TCRdb stores in-frame clones only, minus some. The repertoire consists of 73,000 or so clones, with roughly nine tenths occurring once and the leading ten covering about 0.42%. The input for sequencing was CD4+ or CD8+ T cells sorted from blood, taken in a trial of the OX40 agonist ivuxolimab. These receptors were obtained from an adult with an advanced solid tumor such as melanoma, head and neck, liver or kidney cancer. Each CDR3 is given without its conserved first and last residue.

TRBV5-1	TRBJ1-2	ASSLGGGTRKIYGYT
TRBV9	TRBJ1-4	ASSVASAATNEKLF
TRBV7-9	TRBJ1-4	ASSSTTGANEKLF
TRBV5-4	TRBJ2-7	ASSSAGTSGRYEQY
TRBV7-9	TRBJ2-5	ASGPSAGRETQY
TRBV7-2	TRBJ1-2	ASSPSSVAGKIYGYT
TRBV6-5	TRBJ2-7	ASSKQGALGAEQY
TRBV10-3	TRBJ1-5	AISDRDSNQPQH
TRBV11-2	TRBJ1-1	ASSLDRRVTEAF
TRBV7-9	TRBJ2-1	ASGGTGWVNEQF
TRBV6-1	TRBJ2-3	ASSEANREDTQY
TRBV5-6	TRBJ2-7	ASSPAGVYEQY
TRBV7-9	TRBJ2-3	ASSLASFGVDTQY
TRBV6-6	TRBJ2-7	ASSYSGDSYEQY
TRBV27	TRBJ1-2	ASSLFPTGEYGYT
TRBV13	TRBJ1-2	ASSLAGRGGYT
TRBV7-9	TRBJ2-1	ASSKSGGYNEQF